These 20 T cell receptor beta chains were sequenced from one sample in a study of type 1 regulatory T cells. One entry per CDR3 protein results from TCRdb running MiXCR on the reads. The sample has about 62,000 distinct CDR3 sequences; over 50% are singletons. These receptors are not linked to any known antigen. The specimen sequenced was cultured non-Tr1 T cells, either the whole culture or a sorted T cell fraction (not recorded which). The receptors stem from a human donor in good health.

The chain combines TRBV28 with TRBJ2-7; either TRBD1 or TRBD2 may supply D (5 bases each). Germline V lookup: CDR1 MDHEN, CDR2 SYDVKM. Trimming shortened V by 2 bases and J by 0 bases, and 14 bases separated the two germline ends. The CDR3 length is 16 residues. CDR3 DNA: TGTGCCAGCAGTTTAATTGGGGGACCAGCCTCCTACGAGCAGTACTTC. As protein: CASSLIGGPASYEQYF.

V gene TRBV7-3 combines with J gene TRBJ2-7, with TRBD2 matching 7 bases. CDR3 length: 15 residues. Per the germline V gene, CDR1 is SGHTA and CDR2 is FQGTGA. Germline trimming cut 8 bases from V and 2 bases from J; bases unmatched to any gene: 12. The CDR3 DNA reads TGTGCCAGCGAAAACGGGAGGCCCATAACCTACGAGCAGTACTTC. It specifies CASENGRPITYEQYF.

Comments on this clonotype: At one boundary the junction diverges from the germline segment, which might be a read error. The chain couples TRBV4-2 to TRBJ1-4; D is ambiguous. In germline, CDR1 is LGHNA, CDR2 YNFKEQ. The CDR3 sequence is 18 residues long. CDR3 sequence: CASSQAWAVQQTKEKLFF. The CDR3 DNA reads TGTGCCAGCAGCCAAGCTTGGGCAGTACAACAGACTAAGGAAAAACTGTTTTTT.

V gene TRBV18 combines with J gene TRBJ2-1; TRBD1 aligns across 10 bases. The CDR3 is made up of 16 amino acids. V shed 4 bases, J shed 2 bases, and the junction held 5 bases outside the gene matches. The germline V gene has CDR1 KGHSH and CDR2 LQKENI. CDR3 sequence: CASSRLTGGTYNEQFF. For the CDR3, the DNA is TGTGCCAGCTCACGTTTGACAGGGGGCACCTACAATGAGCAGTTCTTC.

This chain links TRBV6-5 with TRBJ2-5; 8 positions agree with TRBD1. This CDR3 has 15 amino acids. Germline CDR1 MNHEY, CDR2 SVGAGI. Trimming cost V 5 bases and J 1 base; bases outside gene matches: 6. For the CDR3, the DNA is TGTGCCAGCAGTAAGAACGGACAGGGCCAAGAGACCCAGTACTTC. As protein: CASSKNGQGQETQYF.

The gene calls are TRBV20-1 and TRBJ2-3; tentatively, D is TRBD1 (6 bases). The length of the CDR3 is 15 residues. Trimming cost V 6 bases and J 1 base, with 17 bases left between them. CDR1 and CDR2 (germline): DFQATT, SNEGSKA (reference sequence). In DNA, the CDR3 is TGCAGTGCCCACCATTCCCGGACAGGCACAGATACGCAGTATTTT. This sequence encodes CSAHHSRTGTDTQYF.

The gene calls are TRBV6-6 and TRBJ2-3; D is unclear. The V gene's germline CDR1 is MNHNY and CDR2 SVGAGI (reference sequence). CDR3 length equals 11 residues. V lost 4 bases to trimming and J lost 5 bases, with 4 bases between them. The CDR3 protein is CASSFEDTQYF. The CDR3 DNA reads TGTGCCAGCAGTTTCGAAGATACGCAGTATTTT.

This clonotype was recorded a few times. The CDR3 coding sequence is TGTGCCAGCAGTCAGGGATCCTACGAGCAGTACTTC. Encoded protein: CASSQGSYEQYF. This rearrangement joins TRBV6-6 to TRBJ2-7, with D perhaps TRBD1 (5 bases). This CDR3 has 12 residues. In germline, CDR1 is MNHNY, CDR2 SVGAGI (reference sequence). The ends were cut back, 5 bases at V and 1 base at J, with 6 bases in the middle.

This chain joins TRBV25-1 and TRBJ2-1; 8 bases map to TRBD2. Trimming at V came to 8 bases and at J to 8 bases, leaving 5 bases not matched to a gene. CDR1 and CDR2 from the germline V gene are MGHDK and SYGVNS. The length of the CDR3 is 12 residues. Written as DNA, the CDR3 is TGTGCCAGCTCTCCCGGGGGGGATGAGCAGTTCTTC. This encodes CASSPGGDEQFF.

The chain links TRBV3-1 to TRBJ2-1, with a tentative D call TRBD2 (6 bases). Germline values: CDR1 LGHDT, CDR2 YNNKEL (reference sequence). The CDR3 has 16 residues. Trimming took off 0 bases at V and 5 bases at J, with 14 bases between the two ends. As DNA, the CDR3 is TGTGCCAGCAGCCAAGAGTCGAGCGGGTATAACAATGAGCAGTTCTTC. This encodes CASSQESSGYNNEQFF.

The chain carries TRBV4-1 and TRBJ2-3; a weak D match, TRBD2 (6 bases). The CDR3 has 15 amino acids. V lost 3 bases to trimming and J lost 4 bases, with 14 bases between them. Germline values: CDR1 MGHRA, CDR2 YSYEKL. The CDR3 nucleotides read TGCGCCAGCAGCCAGCTTCGACTAGAGGCAGATACGCAGTATTTT. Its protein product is CASSQLRLEADTQYF.

CDR3 DNA: TGTGCCGCCGGAGGGGGTTGGGGGGCGCGTGTTCCTGAAGCTTTCTTT. Protein: CAAGGGWGARVPEAFF. The rearrangement joins TRBV6-2 or TRBV6-3 to TRBJ1-1; TRBD1 might be the D (6 bases). The V gene's germline CDR1 is MNHEY and CDR2 SVGEGT. Trimming cost V 11 bases and J 6 bases, with 28 bases left between them. This CDR3 region has 16 residues.

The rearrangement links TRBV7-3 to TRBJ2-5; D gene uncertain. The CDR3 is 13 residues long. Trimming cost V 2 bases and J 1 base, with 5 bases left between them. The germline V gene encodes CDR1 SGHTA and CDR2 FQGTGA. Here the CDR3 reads CASSLFPQETQYF. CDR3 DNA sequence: TGTGCCAGCAGCTTATTCCCCCAAGAGACCCAGTACTTC.

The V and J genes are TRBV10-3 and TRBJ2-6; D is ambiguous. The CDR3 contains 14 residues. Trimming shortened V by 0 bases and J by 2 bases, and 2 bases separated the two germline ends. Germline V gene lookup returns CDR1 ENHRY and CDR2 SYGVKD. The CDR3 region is CAISESTGANVLTF. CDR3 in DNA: TGTGCCATCAGTGAGTCCACTGGGGCCAACGTCCTGACTTTC.

This CDR3 reads CASTVGIDTDTQYF. Here the CDR3 DNA reads TGCGCCAGCACCGTTGGGATAGACACAGATACGCAGTATTTT. This chain links TRBV5-1 with TRBJ2-3; D unclear. The germline V gene encodes CDR1 SGHRS and CDR2 YFSETQ. V shed 6 bases and J shed 2 bases, with 13 bases lying between them. CDR3 length: 14 amino acids.

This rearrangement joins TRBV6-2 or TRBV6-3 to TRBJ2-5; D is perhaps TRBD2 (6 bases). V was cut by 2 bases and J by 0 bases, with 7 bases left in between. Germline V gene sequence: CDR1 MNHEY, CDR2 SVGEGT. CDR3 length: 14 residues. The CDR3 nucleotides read TGTGCCAGCAGTTACGGGGGGAACCAAGAGACCCAGTACTTC. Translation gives CASSYGGNQETQYF.

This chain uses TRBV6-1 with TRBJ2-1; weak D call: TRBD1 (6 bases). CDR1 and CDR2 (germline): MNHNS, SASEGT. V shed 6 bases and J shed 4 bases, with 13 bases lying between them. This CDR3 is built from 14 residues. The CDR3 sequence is CASSQGLEYNEQFF. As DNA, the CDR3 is TGTGCCAGCAGCCAGGGGTTGGAGTACAATGAGCAGTTCTTC.

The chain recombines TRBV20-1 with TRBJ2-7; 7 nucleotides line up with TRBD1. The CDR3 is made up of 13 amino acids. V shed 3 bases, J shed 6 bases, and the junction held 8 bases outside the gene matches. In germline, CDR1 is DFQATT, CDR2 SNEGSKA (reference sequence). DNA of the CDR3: TGCAGTGCTAGCCTTCTATCAGGGGGCGAGCAGTACTTC. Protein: CSASLLSGGEQYF.

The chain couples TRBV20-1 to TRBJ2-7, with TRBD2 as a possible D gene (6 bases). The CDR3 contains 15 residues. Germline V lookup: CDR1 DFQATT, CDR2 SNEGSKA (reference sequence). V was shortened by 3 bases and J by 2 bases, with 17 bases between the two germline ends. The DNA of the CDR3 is TGCAGTGCTAGGGGCGTCGGGACTGGGACCTACGAGCAGTACTTC. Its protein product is CSARGVGTGTYEQYF.

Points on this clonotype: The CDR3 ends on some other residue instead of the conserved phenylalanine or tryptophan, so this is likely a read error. The CDR3 DNA reads as TGTGCCATCAAAACCGGGACAGGGGACACTGAAGCTTTCTCT. Translation gives CAIKTGTGDTEAFS. The gene calls are TRBV10-3 and TRBJ1-1; the match to TRBD1 covers 10 bases. The CDR3 extends over 14 amino acids. The germline V gene encodes CDR1 ENHRY and CDR2 SYGVKD. V dropped 7 bases and J dropped 3; count of bases not matched to a gene: 5.